This TCR beta chain stems from a study of shared clonotypes between healthy human individuals. The CDR3 contains 15 residues. V shed 1 base and J shed 4 bases, with 14 bases lying between them. Germline assignment: CDR1 SGHTA and CDR2 FQGNSA. Naive-designated CD8 cells lacked CD45RO, were positively enriched for CCR7, and omitted terminally differentiated effector memory CD45RA+ cells. Here immunoSEQ multiplex PCR was the method, and the copy in TCRdb shows in-frame clones only, minus some. The sample consists of roughly 570,000 clones, roughly 98% of them appearing once. The specimen sequenced was naive CD8+ T cells sorted from blood. V usage is TRBV7-2 and J usage is TRBJ2-7; maybe TRBD2 (6 bases). The clonotype was recovered from a man aged 25 to 45 in good health. The CDR3: CASSLDGSGRYEQYF. DNA for the CDR3: TGTGCCAGCAGCTTAGACGGGAGTGGACGGTACGAGCAGTACTTC.